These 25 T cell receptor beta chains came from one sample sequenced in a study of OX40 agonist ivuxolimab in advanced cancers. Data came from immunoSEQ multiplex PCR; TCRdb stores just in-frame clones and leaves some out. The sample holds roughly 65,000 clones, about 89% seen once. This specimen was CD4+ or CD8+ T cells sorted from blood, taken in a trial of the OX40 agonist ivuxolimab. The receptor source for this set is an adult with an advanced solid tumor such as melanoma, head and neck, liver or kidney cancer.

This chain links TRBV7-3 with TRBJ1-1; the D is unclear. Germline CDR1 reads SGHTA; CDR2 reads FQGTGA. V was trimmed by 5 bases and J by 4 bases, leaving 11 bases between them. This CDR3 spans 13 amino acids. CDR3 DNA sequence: TGTGCCAGCAGCCTAGGGTATCTCACTGAAGCTTTCTTT. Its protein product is CASSLGYLTEAFF.

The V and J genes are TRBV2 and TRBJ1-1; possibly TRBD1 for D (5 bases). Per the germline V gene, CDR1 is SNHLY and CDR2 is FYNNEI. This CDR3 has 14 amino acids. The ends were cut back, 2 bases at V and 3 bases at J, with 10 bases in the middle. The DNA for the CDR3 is TGTGCCAGCAGTGAAACAGGTTTGGACACTGAAGCTTTCTTT. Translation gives CASSETGLDTEAFF.

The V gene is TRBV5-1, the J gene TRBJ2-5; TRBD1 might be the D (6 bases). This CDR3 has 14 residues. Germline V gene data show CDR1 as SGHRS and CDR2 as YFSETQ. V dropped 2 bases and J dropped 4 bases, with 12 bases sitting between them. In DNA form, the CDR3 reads TGCGCCAGCAGCTTAAAAGGGGGTGGAGAGACCCAGTACTTC. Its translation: CASSLKGGGETQYF. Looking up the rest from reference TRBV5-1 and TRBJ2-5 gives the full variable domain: KAGVTQTPRYLIKTRGQQVTLSCSPISGHRSVSWYQQTPGQGLQFLFEYFSETQRNKGNFPGRFSGRQFSNSRSEMNVSTLELGDSALYLCASSLKGGGETQYFGPGTRLLVL.

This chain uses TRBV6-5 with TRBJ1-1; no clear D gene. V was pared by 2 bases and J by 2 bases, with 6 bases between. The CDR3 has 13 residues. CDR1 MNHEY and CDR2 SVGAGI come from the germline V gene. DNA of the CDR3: TGTGCCAGCAGTTACGGGCCAAACACTGAAGCTTTCTTT. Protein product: CASSYGPNTEAFF.

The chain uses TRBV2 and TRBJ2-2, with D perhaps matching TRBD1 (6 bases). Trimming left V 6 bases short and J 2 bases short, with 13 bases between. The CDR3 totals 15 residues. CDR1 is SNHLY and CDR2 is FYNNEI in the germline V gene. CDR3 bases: TGTGCCAGCAGACCCGGACAGACCAACACCGGGGAGCTGTTTTTT. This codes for CASRPGQTNTGELFF.

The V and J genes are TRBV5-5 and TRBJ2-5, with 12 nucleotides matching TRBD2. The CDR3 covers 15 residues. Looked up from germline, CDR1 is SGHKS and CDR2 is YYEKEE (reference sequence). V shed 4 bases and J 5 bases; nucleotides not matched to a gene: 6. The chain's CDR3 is CASSGLAGLRETQYF. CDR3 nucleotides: TGTGCCAGCAGCGGACTAGCGGGACTCCGGGAGACCCAGTACTTC.

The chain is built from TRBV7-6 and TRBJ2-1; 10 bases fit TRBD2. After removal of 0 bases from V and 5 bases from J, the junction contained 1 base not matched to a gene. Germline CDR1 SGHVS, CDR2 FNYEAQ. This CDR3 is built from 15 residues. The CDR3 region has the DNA TGTGCCAGCAGCTTAGCTAGCGGGAGGCACAATGAGCAGTTCTTC. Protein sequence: CASSLASGRHNEQFF.

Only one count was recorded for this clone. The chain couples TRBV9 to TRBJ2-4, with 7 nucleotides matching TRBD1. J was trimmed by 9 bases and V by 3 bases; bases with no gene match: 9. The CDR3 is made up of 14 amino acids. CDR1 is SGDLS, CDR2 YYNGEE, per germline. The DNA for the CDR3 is TGTGCCAGCAGCGCAGGGACAGTGTCGGGCATTCAGTACTTC. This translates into CASSAGTVSGIQYF.

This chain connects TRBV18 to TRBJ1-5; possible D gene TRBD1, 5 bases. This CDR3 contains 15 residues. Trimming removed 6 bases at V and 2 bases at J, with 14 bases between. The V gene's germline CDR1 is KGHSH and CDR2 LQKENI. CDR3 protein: CASSPVGRGNQPQHF. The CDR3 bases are TGTGCCAGCTCCCCAGTTGGCAGGGGCAATCAGCCCCAGCATTTT.

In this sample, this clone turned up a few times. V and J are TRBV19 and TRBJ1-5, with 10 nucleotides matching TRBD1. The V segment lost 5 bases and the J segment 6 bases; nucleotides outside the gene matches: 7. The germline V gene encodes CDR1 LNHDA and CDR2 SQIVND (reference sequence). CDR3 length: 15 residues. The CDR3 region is CASSSSGQGSQPQHF. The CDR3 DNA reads TGTGCCAGTAGTTCGTCGGGACAGGGGAGTCAGCCCCAGCATTTT.

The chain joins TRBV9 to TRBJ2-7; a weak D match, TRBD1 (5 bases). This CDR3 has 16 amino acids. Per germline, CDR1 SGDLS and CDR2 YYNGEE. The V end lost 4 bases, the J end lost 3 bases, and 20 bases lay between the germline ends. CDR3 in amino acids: CASSPEARANLYEQYF. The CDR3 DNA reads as TGTGCCAGCAGCCCCGAGGCCAGGGCAAACCTCTACGAGCAGTACTTC.

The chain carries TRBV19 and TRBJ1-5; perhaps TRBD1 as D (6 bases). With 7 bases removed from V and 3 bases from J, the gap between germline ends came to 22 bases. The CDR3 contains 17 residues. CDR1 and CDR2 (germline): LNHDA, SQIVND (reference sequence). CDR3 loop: CASIPTGGSGNNQPQHF. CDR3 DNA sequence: TGTGCCAGTATCCCGACAGGAGGGTCTGGGAACAATCAGCCCCAGCATTTT.

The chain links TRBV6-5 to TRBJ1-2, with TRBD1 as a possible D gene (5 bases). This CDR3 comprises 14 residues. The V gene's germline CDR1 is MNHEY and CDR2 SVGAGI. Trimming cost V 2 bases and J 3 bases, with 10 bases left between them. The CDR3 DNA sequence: TGTGCCAGCAGTTACCTGGGGACGGACTATGGCTACACCTTC. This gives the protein CASSYLGTDYGYTF.

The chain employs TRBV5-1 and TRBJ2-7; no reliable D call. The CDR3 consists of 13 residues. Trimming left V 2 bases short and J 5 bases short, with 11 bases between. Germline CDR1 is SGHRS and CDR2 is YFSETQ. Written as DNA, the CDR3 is TGCGCCAGCAGCTTTTCTCTGGGGAACGAGCAGTACTTC. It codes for CASSFSLGNEQYF.

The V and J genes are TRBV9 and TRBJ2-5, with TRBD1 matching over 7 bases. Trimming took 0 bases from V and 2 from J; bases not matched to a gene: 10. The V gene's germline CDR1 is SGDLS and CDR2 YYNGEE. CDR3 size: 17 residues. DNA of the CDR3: TGTGCCAGCAGCGTAGTTGGTGTGGGGACAGCACAAGAGACCCAGTACTTC. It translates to CASSVVGVGTAQETQYF. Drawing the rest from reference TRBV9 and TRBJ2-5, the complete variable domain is DSGVTQTPKHLITATGQRVTLRCSPRSGDLSVYWYQQSLDQGLQFLIQYYNGEERAKGNILERFSAQQFPDLHSELNLSSLELGDSALYFCASSVVGVGTAQETQYFGPGTRLLVL.

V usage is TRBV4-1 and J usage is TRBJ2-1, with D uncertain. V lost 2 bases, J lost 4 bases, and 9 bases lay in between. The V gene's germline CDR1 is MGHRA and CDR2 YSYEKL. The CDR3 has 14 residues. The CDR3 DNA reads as TGCGCCAGCAGCCAACTACTGGCATACAATGAGCAGTTCTTC. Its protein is CASSQLLAYNEQFF.

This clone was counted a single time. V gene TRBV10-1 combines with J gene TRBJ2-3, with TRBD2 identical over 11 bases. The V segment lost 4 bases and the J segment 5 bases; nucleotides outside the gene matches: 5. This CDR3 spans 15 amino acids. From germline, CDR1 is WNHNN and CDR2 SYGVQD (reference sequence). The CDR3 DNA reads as TGCGCCAGCAGTGCTCGAGGACTAGCGGGAGATACGCAGTATTTT. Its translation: CASSARGLAGDTQYF.

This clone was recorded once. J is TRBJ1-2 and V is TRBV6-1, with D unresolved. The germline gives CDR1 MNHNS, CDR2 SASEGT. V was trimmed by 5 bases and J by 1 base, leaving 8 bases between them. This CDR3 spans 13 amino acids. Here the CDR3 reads CASSPDHNYGYTF. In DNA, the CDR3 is TGTGCCAGCAGTCCCGACCATAACTATGGCTACACCTTC.

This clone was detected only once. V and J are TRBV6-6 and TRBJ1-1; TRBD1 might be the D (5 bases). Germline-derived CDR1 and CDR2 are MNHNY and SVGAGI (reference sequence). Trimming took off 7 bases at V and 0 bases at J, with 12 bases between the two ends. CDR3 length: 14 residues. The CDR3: CASTPPGLNTEAFF. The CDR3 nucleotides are TGTGCCAGCACTCCACCAGGGCTGAACACTGAAGCTTTCTTT.

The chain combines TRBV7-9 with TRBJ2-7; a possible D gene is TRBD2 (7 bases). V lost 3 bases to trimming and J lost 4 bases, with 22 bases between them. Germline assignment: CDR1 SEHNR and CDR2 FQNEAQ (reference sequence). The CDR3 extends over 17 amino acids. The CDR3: CASSFGRGGDRRYEQYF. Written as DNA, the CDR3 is TGTGCCAGCAGCTTCGGACGAGGGGGGGATCGAAGGTACGAGCAGTACTTC. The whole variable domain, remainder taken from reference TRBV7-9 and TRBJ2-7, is DTGVSQNPRHKITKRGQNVTFRCDPISEHNRLYWYRQTLGQGPEFLTYFQNEAQLEKSRLLSDRFSAERPKGSFSTLEIQRTEQGDSAMYLCASSFGRGGDRRYEQYFGPGTRLTVT.

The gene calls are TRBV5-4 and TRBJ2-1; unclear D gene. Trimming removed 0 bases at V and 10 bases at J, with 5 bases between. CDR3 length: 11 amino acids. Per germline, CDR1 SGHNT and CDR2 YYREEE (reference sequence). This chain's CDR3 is CASSLEGEQFF. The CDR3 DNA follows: TGTGCCAGCAGCTTGGAGGGAGAGCAGTTCTTC.

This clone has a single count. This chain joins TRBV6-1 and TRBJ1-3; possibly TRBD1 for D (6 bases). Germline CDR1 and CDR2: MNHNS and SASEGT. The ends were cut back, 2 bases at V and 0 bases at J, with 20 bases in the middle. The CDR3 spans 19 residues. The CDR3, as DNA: TGTGCCAGCAGTGAATCCGGGGGCTCGGTCGGATCCTCTGGAAACACCATATATTTT. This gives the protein CASSESGGSVGSSGNTIYF.

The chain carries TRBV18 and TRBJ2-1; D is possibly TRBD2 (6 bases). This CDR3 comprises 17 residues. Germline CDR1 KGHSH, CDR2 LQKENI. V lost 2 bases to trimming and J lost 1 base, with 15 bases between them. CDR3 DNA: TGTGCCAGCTCACCATCCATAGCGGCAATTTCCTACAATGAGCAGTTCTTC. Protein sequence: CASSPSIAAISYNEQFF.

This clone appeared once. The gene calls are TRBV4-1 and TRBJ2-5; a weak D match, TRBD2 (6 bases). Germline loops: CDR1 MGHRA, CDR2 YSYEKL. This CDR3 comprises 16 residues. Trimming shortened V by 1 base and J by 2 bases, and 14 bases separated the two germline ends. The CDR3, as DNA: TGCGCCAGCAGCCAAGGGAGCGGGTTAGGTCAAGAGACCCAGTACTTC. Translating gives CASSQGSGLGQETQYF.

Here the CDR3 reads CASSQAGTVLYEQYF. CDR3 DNA: TGTGCCAGCAGCCAGGCCGGGACTGTCCTCTACGAGCAGTACTTC. V gene TRBV5-4 combines with J gene TRBJ2-7; D possibly corresponds to TRBD2 (6 bases). Trimming pared 4 bases from V and 3 bases from J, leaving 17 bases between. CDR3 length: 15 amino acids. The germline gives CDR1 SGHNT, CDR2 YYREEE (reference sequence).